These 28 T cell receptor beta chains originate from one sample sequenced in a study of T cells in Graves' hyperthyroidism and ophthalmopathy. There were TCR beta CDR3 regions amplified from RNA transcripts. With the HTBI primer set, the TCR CDR3 went through a first round of RT-PCR. TCRdb fed the multiplex PCR reads into MiXCR, producing one record per CDR3 protein. The table includes some 420,000 distinct CDR3 sequences, about 13% detected once. Sequenced sample: blood. The receptors shown here come from a young woman with Graves' hyperthyroidism.

This clonotype was counted at least ten times. Here the CDR3 DNA reads TGTGCCAGCAGCTTAAAGTATAACAACTTGAACACTGAAGCTTTCTTT. Protein: CASSLKYNNLNTEAFF. The rearrangement uses TRBV7-9 and TRBJ1-1; D is unclear. Trimming took off 2 bases at V and 0 bases at J, with 13 bases between the two ends. Germline V lookup: CDR1 SEHNR, CDR2 FQNEAQ (reference sequence). This CDR3 has 16 residues.

This clonotype was recorded many times. This chain links TRBV6-5 with TRBJ2-2, with a weak D call TRBD1 (7 bases). Germline V CDR1 and CDR2: MNHEY, SVGAGI. The ends were cut back, 2 bases at V and 4 bases at J, with 17 bases in the middle. The CDR3 runs 17 residues. The CDR3 DNA follows: TGTGCCAGCAGTTACAGGTCGACAGGGCGGGGCACCGGGGAGCTGTTTTTT. It encodes CASSYRSTGRGTGELFF.

This clonotype was detected a few times. The chain joins TRBV5-6 to TRBJ2-7, with 7 bases lining up with TRBD2. The length of the CDR3 is 15 residues. With V trimmed by 4 bases and J by 2 bases, 9 bases remained unmatched. Germline values: CDR1 SGHDT, CDR2 YYEEEE. CDR3 sequence reads: CASSPGGIRAYEQYF. CDR3 nucleotides: TGTGCCAGCAGCCCCGGGGGGATCAGAGCCTACGAGCAGTACTTC.

This clonotype showed up many times. V and J are TRBV27 and TRBJ2-3; D may be TRBD2 (5 bases). V was cut by 5 bases and J by 2 bases, with 11 bases left in between. The germline V gene encodes CDR1 MNHEY and CDR2 SMNVEV (reference sequence). The CDR3 length is 14 residues. CDR3: CASSPGEHTDTQYF. CDR3 sequence (DNA): TGTGCCAGCAGTCCCGGGGAACACACAGATACGCAGTATTTT.

This clonotype was detected once. The chain links TRBV20-1 to TRBJ1-1; 10 bases are a match to TRBD1. Looked up from germline, CDR1 is DFQATT and CDR2 is SNEGSKA (reference sequence). This CDR3 is built from 14 residues. The trim removed 3 bases at V and 3 bases at J, leaving 4 bases unmatched. In DNA, the CDR3 is TGCAGTGCTAGCCCCGGGACAGGGGACACTGAAGCTTTCTTT. It translates to CSASPGTGDTEAFF.

The sample holds many counts of this clonotype. V and J are TRBV20-1 and TRBJ2-7; D unresolved. V was clipped by 0 bases and J by 5 bases, with 14 bases between them. Germline values: CDR1 DFQATT, CDR2 SNEGSKA (reference sequence). CDR3 size: 14 residues. The CDR3 loop is CSARDSNKADEQYF. CDR3 nucleotide sequence: TGCAGTGCTAGAGACTCTAATAAGGCTGACGAGCAGTACTTC.

This clonotype appeared many times. V usage is TRBV27 and J usage is TRBJ2-3, with 7 bases lining up with TRBD2. Trimming at V came to 4 bases and at J to 2 bases, leaving 15 bases not matched to a gene. From germline, CDR1 is MNHEY and CDR2 SMNVEV (reference sequence). The CDR3 totals 18 residues. The CDR3 is CASSSQSELGRATDTQYF. DNA of the CDR3: TGTGCCAGCAGTTCACAGTCCGAGCTTGGGAGGGCCACAGATACGCAGTATTTT.

Ten or more counts support this clonotype. The rearrangement links TRBV6-2 or TRBV6-3 to TRBJ1-2; D call uncertain. Germline V CDR1 and CDR2: MNHEY, SVGEGT. This CDR3 spans 14 amino acids. V was clipped by 2 bases and J by 3 bases, with 10 bases between them. The CDR3 sequence is CASSYAGRDYGYTF. The CDR3 DNA follows: TGTGCCAGCAGTTACGCGGGTCGGGACTATGGCTACACCTTC.

This clonotype was found many times. CDR3 region: CASSSGTKTQYF. DNA of the CDR3: TGTGCCAGCAGCTCCGGGACGAAGACCCAGTACTTC. The V call is TRBV6-1, the J call TRBJ2-5; either TRBD1 or TRBD2 may fit D (5 bases each). Germline V gene data show CDR1 as MNHNS and CDR2 as SASEGT. The length of the CDR3 is 12 residues. The V end lost 6 bases, the J end lost 6 bases, and 11 bases lay between the germline ends.

This clonotype appeared a few times. The V gene is TRBV6-4, the J gene TRBJ2-1, with TRBD2 matching over 11 bases. Losses at the gene ends were 5 bases for V and 6 bases for J; bases not matched to a gene: 12. The germline V gene encodes CDR1 MRHNA and CDR2 SNTAGT. The CDR3 is 17 amino acids. The DNA of the CDR3 is TGTGCCAGCAGTCAAGCCCCCGGAACTAGCGGGAGCAATGAGCAGTTCTTC. Protein sequence: CASSQAPGTSGSNEQFF.

This clonotype was counted ten times or more. The chain's CDR3 is CASSLVGLAPYEQYF. In nucleotides, the CDR3 is TGTGCCAGCAGTTTGGTAGGACTGGCTCCCTACGAGCAGTACTTC. The rearrangement uses TRBV12-3 or TRBV12-4 and TRBJ2-7, with D perhaps matching TRBD2 (5 bases). The CDR3 runs to 15 residues. V lost 3 bases to trimming and J lost 2 bases, with 14 bases between them.

J is TRBJ2-6 and V is TRBV2; no firm D call. Per germline, CDR1 SNHLY and CDR2 FYNNEI. The CDR3 is 15 amino acids. V lost 1 base and J 2 bases, leaving 6 bases between the germline ends. This chain's CDR3 is CASSEDWAGANVLTF. The CDR3 region has the DNA TGTGCCAGCAGTGAAGACTGGGCTGGGGCCAACGTCCTGACTTTC.

V is TRBV24-1 and J is TRBJ1-5; D possibly corresponds to TRBD1 (6 bases). In germline, CDR1 is KGHDR, CDR2 SFDVKD. This CDR3 is built from 18 residues. Trimming shortened V by 6 bases and J by 4 bases, and 24 bases separated the two germline ends. For the CDR3, the DNA is TGTGCCACCAGTAGCAATAGGGGAAACCGGGACACAAATCAGCCCCAGCATTTT. Its translation: CATSSNRGNRDTNQPQHF.

This chain joins TRBV3-1 and TRBJ2-7; 12 bases map to TRBD2. The CDR3 is 14 amino acids. V shed 4 bases, J shed 6 bases, and the junction held 4 bases outside the gene matches. From germline, CDR1 is LGHDT and CDR2 YNNKEL (reference sequence). The CDR3 DNA reads as TGTGCCAGCAGCCCCGGACTAGCGGGAATCGAGCAGTACTTC. The encoded protein is CASSPGLAGIEQYF.

The sample holds a few counts of this clonotype. The rearrangement links TRBV30 to TRBJ2-1; D might be TRBD1 (6 bases). The CDR3 is made up of 11 amino acids. Trimming stripped 1 base from V and 15 bases from J, with 13 bases between. Germline values: CDR1 GTSNPN, CDR2 SVGIG (reference sequence). The chain's CDR3 is CAWSGNREAFF. The CDR3 coding sequence is TGTGCCTGGAGTGGCAACAGGGAAGCGTTCTTC.

The gene calls are TRBV27 and TRBJ2-1, with D unclear. The V gene's germline CDR1 is MNHEY and CDR2 SMNVEV (reference sequence). Trimming took 5 bases from V and 1 from J, leaving 9 bases between them. There are 14 residues in the CDR3. CDR3 nucleotide sequence: TGTGCCAGCAGTGAAGGATCGTCCTACAATGAGCAGTTCTTC. Translating gives CASSEGSSYNEQFF.

This clonotype was recorded many times. V is TRBV7-9 and J is TRBJ2-1; possibly TRBD2 for D (6 bases). Germline CDR1 reads SEHNR; CDR2 reads FQNEAQ (reference sequence). The length of the CDR3 is 18 residues. V gave up 3 bases and J gave up 0 bases, with 18 bases separating them. The CDR3 region is CASSFSVRGGSSYNEQFF. As DNA, the CDR3 is TGTGCCAGCAGCTTTAGTGTCCGGGGAGGAAGCTCCTACAATGAGCAGTTCTTC.

This clonotype occurred many times. The J gene is TRBJ2-1, the V gene TRBV28, with 11 bases lining up with TRBD2. Trimming removed 5 bases from V and 1 base from J; junction bases left unmatched: 16. Germline loops: CDR1 MDHEN, CDR2 SYDVKM. CDR3 length equals 20 residues. CDR3 sequence: CASSTPMGVAGGVSYNEQFF. The DNA for the CDR3 is TGTGCCAGCAGTACCCCAATGGGGGTAGCGGGAGGGGTTTCCTACAATGAGCAGTTCTTC.

In regard to this clonotype: This clone may be a read error of a much larger clone one base away. The chain employs TRBV30 and TRBJ2-7; D not certain. This CDR3 spans 13 amino acids. Germline CDR1 GTSNPN, CDR2 SVGIG (reference sequence). The DNA for the CDR3 is TGTGCCTGGGGTGTACTCGGAGTTTACGAGCAGTACTTC. This translates into CAWGVLGVYEQYF.

The V call is TRBV19, the J call TRBJ2-3; 7 bases agree with TRBD1. The length of the CDR3 is 14 residues. The ends lost 5 bases at V and 5 bases at J; junction bases unmatched: 7. Germline values: CDR1 LNHDA, CDR2 SQIVND (reference sequence). CDR3 sequence reads: CASSYRDREDTQYF. As DNA, the CDR3 is TGTGCCAGTAGTTACCGGGACAGAGAAGATACGCAGTATTTT.

The chain is built from TRBV10-2 and TRBJ2-7, with D perhaps assigned TRBD1 or TRBD2 (5 bases each). CDR1 is WSHSY and CDR2 is SAAADI in the germline V gene. The CDR3 is made up of 15 amino acids. Trimming removed 3 bases at V and 0 bases at J, with 12 bases between. DNA for the CDR3: TGCGCCAGCAGTGATTGGGGACGGGTCTCCTACGAGCAGTACTTC. Translating it yields CASSDWGRVSYEQYF.

The chain is built from TRBV4-1 and TRBJ2-1; D not certain. V dropped 0 bases and J dropped 6 bases, with 9 bases sitting between them. The CDR3 has 14 residues. Germline V gene lookup returns CDR1 MGHRA and CDR2 YSYEKL. The CDR3 reads CASSQDPLGNEQFF. DNA for the CDR3: TGCGCCAGCAGCCAAGATCCCCTAGGCAATGAGCAGTTCTTC.

This clonotype was counted a few times. The chain joins TRBV13 to TRBJ1-1, with unresolved D. Germline V gives CDR1 PRHDT, CDR2 FYEKMQ (reference sequence). The length of the CDR3 is 14 residues. The V end lost 5 bases, the J end lost 5 bases, and 15 bases lay between the germline ends. CDR3 residues: CASSPTGFRTEAFF. CDR3 DNA sequence: TGTGCCAGCAGCCCAACTGGGTTTAGAACTGAAGCTTTCTTT.

This clonotype was seen at least ten times. This chain uses TRBV28 with TRBJ2-2; 11 positions match TRBD1. The V gene end was trimmed by 6 bases and the J gene end by 5 bases; junction bases not matched to a gene: 8. Per the germline V gene, CDR1 is MDHEN and CDR2 is SYDVKM. CDR3 length equals 16 residues. The CDR3, as DNA: TGTGCCAGCAGCGCGGGGACAGGGGGGCAGACCGGGGAGCTGTTTTTT. As protein: CASSAGTGGQTGELFF.

This clonotype has a count of ten or more. V and J are TRBV30 and TRBJ1-2; D unresolved. Between the trimmed V and J ends, which lost 0 bases and 7 bases, there was a span of 12 bases. Germline V gene data show CDR1 as GTSNPN and CDR2 as SVGIG (reference sequence). CDR3 length equals 13 residues. As DNA, the CDR3 is TGTGCCTGGAGTGTACTGGGGATCTCTGGCTACACCTTC. It translates to CAWSVLGISGYTF.

This clonotype was seen a few times. The chain employs TRBV19 and TRBJ2-7, with 12 bases lining up with TRBD2. The CDR3 length is 15 residues. The germline V gene encodes CDR1 LNHDA and CDR2 SQIVND (reference sequence). Trimming removed 5 bases from V and 3 bases from J; junction bases left unmatched: 5. The CDR3 spells CASSLGTSGYYEQYF. In DNA form, the CDR3 reads TGTGCCAGTAGTCTCGGGACTAGCGGGTACTACGAGCAGTACTTC.

In this sample, this clonotype turned up a few times. One junction end disagrees with the germline gene, perhaps due to a read error. The chain recombines TRBV6-1 with TRBJ2-3, with 10 bases that match TRBD1. Germline V gene data show CDR1 as MNHNS and CDR2 as SASEGT. The CDR3 extends over 16 amino acids. CDR3 in DNA: TGTGTCAGCAGTGAAGGAGGGACAGGGGGCACAGATACGCAGTATTTT. Protein sequence: CVSSEGGTGGTDTQYF.

This clonotype was recorded a few times. The chain recombines TRBV7-3 with TRBJ2-1, with 16 bases identical to TRBD2. V was clipped by 5 bases and J by 7 bases; unmatched bases: 5. Germline V gene lookup returns CDR1 SGHTA and CDR2 FQGTGA. The CDR3 consists of 16 residues. The CDR3 DNA reads TGTGCCAGCAGCCCCCTGGGACTAGCGGGAGGGAATGAGCAGTTCTTC. Its translation is CASSPLGLAGGNEQFF.